The 16 T cell receptor beta chains reported below all come from one sample, sequenced in a study of T-cell reconstitution after alpha-beta-depleted transplantation in children (dated by TCRdb to about 2016). The library was built by means of PCR. Instrument on record: Illumina HiSeq 2500. TCR libraries were prepared with molecular barcoding, using unique molecular identifiers to normalize TCRbeta repertoire quantification. TCRdb applied fastp at Q25 and MiXCR to the public reads, then kept only in-frame beta chains. All rows with the same CDR3 protein become a single entry with the most common DNA and genes. The sample data list 190,000 or so distinct CDR3 sequences, and approximately 14% of these were observed just once. The leading ten clones occupy about 13% of the sample. This sample comprised PBMCs from the stem cell graft donor, obtained from the stem cell graft. The origin of the receptors is a human donor who donated a stem cell graft to a child with acute lymphoblastic leukemia.

This clonotype has only a few counts. J is TRBJ1-1 and V is TRBV7-9; 8 bases agree with TRBD1. CDR1 is SEHNR, CDR2 FQNEAQ, per germline (reference sequence). CDR3 size: 17 residues. The ends lost 4 bases at V and 5 bases at J; junction bases unmatched: 15. CDR3 nucleotides: TGTGCCAGCAGCTCACCACCGGGGCAGGGGGCGCGTACTGAAGCTTTCTTT. Its protein product is CASSSPPGQGARTEAFF.

CDR3 sequence (DNA): TGTGCCAGCAGCCAAGGAGAATCACCCCTCCACTTT. This translates into CASSQGESPLHF. V gene TRBV3-1 combines with J gene TRBJ1-6, with D unresolved. This CDR3 comprises 12 residues. Germline V gene sequence: CDR1 LGHDT, CDR2 YNNKEL (reference sequence). V was trimmed by 1 base and J by 10 bases, leaving 5 bases between them.

This clonotype was observed many times. The rearrangement uses TRBV19 and TRBJ2-7; a possible D gene is TRBD1 (6 bases). Germline loops: CDR1 LNHDA, CDR2 SQIVND (reference sequence). Trimming took 5 bases from V and 3 from J, leaving 14 bases between them. CDR3 length equals 14 residues. The CDR3 nucleotides read TGTGCCAGTAGTGACTCGGGACACTTCTACGAGCAGTACTTC. This sequence encodes CASSDSGHFYEQYF. The variable domain in full, completed from reference TRBV19 and TRBJ2-7, reads DGGITQSPKYLFRKEGQNVTLSCEQNLNHDAMYWYRQDPGQGLRLIYYSQIVNDFQKGDIAEGYSVSREKKESFPLTVTSAQKNPTAFYLCASSDSGHFYEQYFGPGTRLTVT.

This clonotype was seen many times. J is TRBJ2-7 and V is TRBV27, with 12 bases fitting TRBD2. The CDR3 runs to 16 residues. The junction had 6 bases not matched to a gene; V was cut back by 6 bases and J by 0 bases. Germline CDR1 is MNHEY and CDR2 is SMNVEV (reference sequence). The CDR3 here is CASRLTSGGSSYEQYF. The CDR3 nucleotides read TGTGCCAGCAGACTGACTAGCGGGGGAAGCTCCTACGAGCAGTACTTC.

This clonotype was found many times. The chain carries TRBV12-3 or TRBV12-4 and TRBJ2-1; TRBD2 aligns across 11 bases. CDR3 length: 15 residues. J lost 9 bases, V lost 6 bases, and 10 bases had no gene match. CDR3 in DNA: TGTGCCAGCAGCCGAACTAGCGGGAGTGGGAGTGAGCAGTTCTTC. It codes for CASSRTSGSGSEQFF.

This chain links TRBV6-1 with TRBJ2-7; D perhaps matches TRBD1 (6 bases). Trimming removed 7 bases from V and 4 bases from J, with 14 bases in between. This CDR3 is built from 13 residues. CDR1 and CDR2 (germline): MNHNS, SASEGT. The CDR3 reads CASIKDRRYEQYF. In DNA, the CDR3 is TGTGCCAGCATCAAGGACAGAAGATACGAGCAGTACTTC.

This clonotype was picked up many times. V usage is TRBV10-2 and J usage is TRBJ2-1; 11 bases match TRBD2. This CDR3 comprises 16 residues. The trim removed 0 bases at V and 4 bases at J, leaving 2 bases unmatched. Germline V CDR1 and CDR2: WSHSY, SAAADI. The CDR3 bases are TGCGCCAGCAGTGAGTCGATAGCGGGAGGGTACAATGAGCAGTTCTTC. This translates into CASSESIAGGYNEQFF.

The chain couples TRBV5-1 to TRBJ2-2; the D gene is possibly TRBD2 (5 bases). Trimming removed 1 base at V and 5 bases at J, with 15 bases between. CDR1 and CDR2 (germline): SGHRS, YFSETQ. There are 16 residues in the CDR3. This CDR3 reads CASSLRSGRATGELFF. The DNA of the CDR3 is TGCGCCAGCAGCTTGCGGAGTGGGAGAGCTACCGGGGAGCTGTTTTTT. The variable domain in full, with the rest retrieved from reference TRBV5-1 and TRBJ2-2, is KAGVTQTPRYLIKTRGQQVTLSCSPISGHRSVSWYQQTPGQGLQFLFEYFSETQRNKGNFPGRFSGRQFSNSRSEMNVSTLELGDSALYLCASSLRSGRATGELFFGEGSRLTVL.

This clonotype came up a few times. The chain has TRBV29-1 and TRBJ2-7; the D call may be TRBD1 or TRBD2 (6 bases each). The CDR3 covers 14 residues. Trimming stripped 4 bases from V and 6 bases from J, with 19 bases between. CDR1 and CDR2 (germline): SQVTM, ANQGSEA. The CDR3 reads CSVAQAETGAEQYF. The CDR3 DNA reads TGCAGCGTTGCTCAGGCAGAGACGGGGGCCGAGCAGTACTTC.

There are a few counts of this clonotype. The V and J genes are TRBV4-2 and TRBJ2-2; TRBD1 aligns across 8 bases. Germline CDR1 is LGHNA and CDR2 is YNFKEQ. Germline trimming cut 4 bases from V and 7 bases from J; bases unmatched to any gene: 11. The CDR3 spans 16 residues. CDR3 protein: CASSLYPGGAIGELFF. In DNA, the CDR3 is TGTGCCAGCAGCCTCTACCCAGGGGGCGCGATCGGGGAGCTGTTTTTT.

This clonotype has at least ten counts. Here the CDR3 DNA reads TGCAGTGCTATGGGACTAGCGGAGTACAATGAGCAGTTCTTC. Amino acid sequence: CSAMGLAEYNEQFF. V is TRBV20-1 and J is TRBJ2-1; 11 bases are shared with TRBD2. The V and J ends lost 4 bases and 4 bases, in that order; junction bases with no gene match: 3. Germline CDR1 is DFQATT and CDR2 is SNEGSKA (reference sequence). The CDR3 covers 14 residues.

This clonotype was detected many times. This rearrangement joins TRBV5-1 to TRBJ2-1; 12 bases are a match to TRBD2. CDR3 length equals 17 residues. In germline, CDR1 is SGHRS, CDR2 YFSETQ. The J segment lost 7 bases and the V segment lost 4 bases, leaving 12 bases of the junction unmatched. CDR3 coding DNA: TGCGCCAGCAGCGAGATTCTAGCGGGAGGGATCCAGAATGAGCAGTTCTTC. This encodes CASSEILAGGIQNEQFF.

The chain combines TRBV4-2 with TRBJ2-7; TRBD2 is a possible D gene (6 bases). V was trimmed by 4 bases and J by 4 bases, leaving 14 bases between them. In germline, CDR1 is LGHNA, CDR2 YNFKEQ. CDR3 size: 14 residues. This chain's CDR3 is CASSLYGTLYEQYF. The CDR3 region has the DNA TGTGCCAGCAGCCTCTACGGGACTTTATACGAGCAGTACTTC.

There are many counts of this clonotype. The chain carries TRBV10-3 and TRBJ2-3; D is undetermined. The ends were cut back, 0 bases at V and 4 bases at J, with 5 bases in the middle. The CDR3 contains 13 residues. Germline V lookup: CDR1 ENHRY, CDR2 SYGVKD. Written as DNA, the CDR3 is TGTGCCATCAGTGAGTCGCTGGCAGATACGCAGTATTTT. It specifies CAISESLADTQYF.

A word on this clonotype: Possible read error: a much larger clone is one base away. V is TRBV12-3 or TRBV12-4 and J is TRBJ2-7; maybe TRBD2 (5 bases). The CDR3 is 16 amino acids. The germline V and J ends were trimmed by 6 bases and 4 bases, with 22 bases remaining between them. In DNA form, the CDR3 reads TGTGCCAGCAGCCCCGGCCCTAGGGAGAGATCGTACGAGCAGTACTTC. Translated, it gives CASSPGPRERSYEQYF.

V and J are TRBV3-1 and TRBJ2-5, with D unresolved. The length of the CDR3 is 13 residues. Germline values: CDR1 LGHDT, CDR2 YNNKEL (reference sequence). V lost 3 bases and J 5 bases, leaving 10 bases between the germline ends. The CDR3 loop reads CASSQMTGETQYF. The CDR3 DNA is TGTGCCAGCAGCCAGATGACCGGGGAGACCCAGTACTTC.